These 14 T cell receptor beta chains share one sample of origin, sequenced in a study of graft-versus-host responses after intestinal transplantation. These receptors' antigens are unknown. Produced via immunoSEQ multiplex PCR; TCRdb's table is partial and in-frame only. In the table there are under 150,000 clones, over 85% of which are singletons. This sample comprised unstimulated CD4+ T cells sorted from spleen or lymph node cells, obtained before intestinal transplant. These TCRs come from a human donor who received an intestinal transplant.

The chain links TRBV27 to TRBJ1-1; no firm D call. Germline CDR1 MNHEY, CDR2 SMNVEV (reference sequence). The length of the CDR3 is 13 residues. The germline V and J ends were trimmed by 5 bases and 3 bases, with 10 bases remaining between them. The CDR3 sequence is CASSINMDTEAFF. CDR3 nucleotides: TGTGCCAGCAGTATAAACATGGACACTGAAGCTTTCTTT.

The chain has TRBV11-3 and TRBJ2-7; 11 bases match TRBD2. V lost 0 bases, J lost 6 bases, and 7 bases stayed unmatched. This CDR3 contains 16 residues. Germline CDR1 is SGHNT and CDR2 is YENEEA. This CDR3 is CASSLDLAGGPGEQYF. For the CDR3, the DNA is TGTGCCAGCAGCTTAGATTTAGCGGGAGGGCCCGGCGAGCAGTACTTC.

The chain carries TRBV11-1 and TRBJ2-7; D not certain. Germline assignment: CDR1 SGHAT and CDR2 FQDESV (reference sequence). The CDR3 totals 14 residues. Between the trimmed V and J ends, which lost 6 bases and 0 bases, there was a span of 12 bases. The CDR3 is CASSRLSSSYEQYF. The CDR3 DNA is TGTGCCAGCAGTCGACTGTCGAGCTCCTACGAGCAGTACTTC.

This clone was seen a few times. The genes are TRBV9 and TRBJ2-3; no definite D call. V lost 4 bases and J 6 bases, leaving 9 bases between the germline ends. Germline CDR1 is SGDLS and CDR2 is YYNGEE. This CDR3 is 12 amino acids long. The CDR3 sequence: CASSSQLDTQYF. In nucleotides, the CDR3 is TGTGCCAGCAGCTCACAGCTTGATACGCAGTATTTT.

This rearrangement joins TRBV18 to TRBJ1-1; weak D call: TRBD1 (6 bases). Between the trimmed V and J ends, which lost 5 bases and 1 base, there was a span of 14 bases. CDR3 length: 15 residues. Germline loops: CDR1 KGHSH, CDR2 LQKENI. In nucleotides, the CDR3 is TGTGCCAGCTCATCCACAATACAGGGGAACACTGAAGCTTTCTTT. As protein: CASSSTIQGNTEAFF. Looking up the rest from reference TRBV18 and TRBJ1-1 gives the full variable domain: NAGVMQNPRHLVRRRGQEARLRCSPMKGHSHVYWYRQLPEEGLKFMVYLQKENIIDESGMPKERFSAEFPKEGPSILRIQQVVRGDSAAYFCASSSTIQGNTEAFFGQGTRLTVV.

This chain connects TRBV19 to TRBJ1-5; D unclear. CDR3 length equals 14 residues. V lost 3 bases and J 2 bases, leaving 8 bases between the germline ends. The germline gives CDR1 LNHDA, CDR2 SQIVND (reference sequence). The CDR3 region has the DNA TGTGCCAGTAGTATTTTTCAGGGCAATCAGCCCCAGCATTTT. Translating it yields CASSIFQGNQPQHF.

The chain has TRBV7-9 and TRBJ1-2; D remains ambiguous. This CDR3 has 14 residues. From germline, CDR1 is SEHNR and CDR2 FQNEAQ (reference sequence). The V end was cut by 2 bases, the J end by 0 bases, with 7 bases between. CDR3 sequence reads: CASSLQDPNYGYTF. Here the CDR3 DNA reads TGTGCCAGCAGCTTACAGGACCCTAACTATGGCTACACCTTC. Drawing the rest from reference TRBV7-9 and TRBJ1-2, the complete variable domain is DTGVSQNPRHKITKRGQNVTFRCDPISEHNRLYWYRQTLGQGPEFLTYFQNEAQLEKSRLLSDRFSAERPKGSFSTLEIQRTEQGDSAMYLCASSLQDPNYGYTFGSGTRLTVV.

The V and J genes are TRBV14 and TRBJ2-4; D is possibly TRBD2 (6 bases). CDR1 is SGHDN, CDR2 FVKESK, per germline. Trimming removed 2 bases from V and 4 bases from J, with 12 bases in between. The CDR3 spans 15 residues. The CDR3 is CASSQWGDGKNIQYF. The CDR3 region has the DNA TGTGCCAGCAGCCAATGGGGGGACGGGAAAAACATTCAGTACTTC.

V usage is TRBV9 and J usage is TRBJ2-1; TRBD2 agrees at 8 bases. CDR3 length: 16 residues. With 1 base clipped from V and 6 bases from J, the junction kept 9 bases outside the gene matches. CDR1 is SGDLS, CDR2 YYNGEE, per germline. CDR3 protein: CASSVQGSGSLNEQFF. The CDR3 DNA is TGTGCCAGCAGCGTACAAGGGAGCGGGAGTCTCAATGAGCAGTTCTTC.

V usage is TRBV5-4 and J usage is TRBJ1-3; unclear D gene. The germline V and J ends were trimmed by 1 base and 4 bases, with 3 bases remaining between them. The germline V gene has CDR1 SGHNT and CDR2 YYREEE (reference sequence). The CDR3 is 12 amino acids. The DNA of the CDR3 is TGTGCCAGCAGCTTGTTAGGAAACACCATATATTTT. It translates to CASSLLGNTIYF.

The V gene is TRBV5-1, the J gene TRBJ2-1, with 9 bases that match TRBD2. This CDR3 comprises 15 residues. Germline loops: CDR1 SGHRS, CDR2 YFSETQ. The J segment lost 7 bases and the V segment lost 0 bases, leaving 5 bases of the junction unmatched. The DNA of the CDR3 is TGCGCCAGCAGCTTGGATAGCGGGAGAGGGAATGAGCAGTTCTTC. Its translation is CASSLDSGRGNEQFF.

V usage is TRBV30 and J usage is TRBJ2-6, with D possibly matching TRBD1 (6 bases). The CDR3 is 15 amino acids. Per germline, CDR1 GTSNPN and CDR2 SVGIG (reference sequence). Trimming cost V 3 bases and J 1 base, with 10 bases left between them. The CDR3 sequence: CAWRTGWSGANVLTF. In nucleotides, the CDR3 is TGTGCCTGGAGGACAGGATGGTCTGGGGCCAACGTCCTGACTTTC.

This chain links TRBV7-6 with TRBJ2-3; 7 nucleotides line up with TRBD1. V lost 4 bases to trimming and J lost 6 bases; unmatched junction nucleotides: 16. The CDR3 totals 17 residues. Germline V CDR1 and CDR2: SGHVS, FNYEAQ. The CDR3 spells CASSYSQGTAQFDTQYF. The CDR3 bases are TGTGCCAGCAGCTACTCTCAAGGGACAGCGCAATTTGATACGCAGTATTTT.

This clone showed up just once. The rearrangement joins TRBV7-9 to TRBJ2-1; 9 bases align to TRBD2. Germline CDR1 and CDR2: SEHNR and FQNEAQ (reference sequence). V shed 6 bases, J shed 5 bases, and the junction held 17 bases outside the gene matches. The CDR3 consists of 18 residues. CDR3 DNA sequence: TGTGCCAGCAGATCCCGGTCTAGCGGGGTCTATCCGGACAATGAGCAGTTCTTC. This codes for CASRSRSSGVYPDNEQFF.